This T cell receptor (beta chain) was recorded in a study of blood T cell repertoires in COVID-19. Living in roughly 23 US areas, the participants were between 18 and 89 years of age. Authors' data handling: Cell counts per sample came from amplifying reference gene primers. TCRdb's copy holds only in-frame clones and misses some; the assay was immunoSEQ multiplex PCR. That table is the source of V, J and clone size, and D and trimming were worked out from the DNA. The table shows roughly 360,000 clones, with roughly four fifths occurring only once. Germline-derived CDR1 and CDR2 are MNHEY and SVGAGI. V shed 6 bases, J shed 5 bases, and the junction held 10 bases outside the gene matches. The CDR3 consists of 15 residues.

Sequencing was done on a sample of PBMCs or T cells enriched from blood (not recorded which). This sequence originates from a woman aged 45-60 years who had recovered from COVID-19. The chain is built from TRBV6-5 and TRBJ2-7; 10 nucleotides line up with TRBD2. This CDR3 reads CASRTLSGRLDEQYF. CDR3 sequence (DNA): TGTGCCAGCAGGACTCTTAGCGGGAGGTTGGACGAGCAGTACTTC.